The clone carrying this TCR beta chain was seen only a few times. Antigen specificity is unknown. At the DNA level, this CDR3 is encoded by other sequences in the same sample as well. These data come from a study of beta chain features in type 1 diabetes. The study reverse transcribed the entire isolated RNA, so it sequenced expressed TCRB transcripts. Data came from immunoSEQ multiplex PCR; TCRdb stores just in-frame clones and leaves some out. The sample has about 900,000 clones, roughly 17% seen once. Purities over 95% were achieved in all sorted populations. General study results and limits: When Type 1 diabetes patients were examined, their TCRB CDR3s proved moderately but significantly shorter in all four CD4+ subsets. VDJ junctions from patients with type 1 diabetes contained fewer insertions and more deletions.

The CDR3 has 15 amino acids. Germline loops: CDR1 SGDLS, CDR2 YYNGEE. V dropped 4 bases and J dropped 0 bases, with 8 bases sitting between them. This TCR derives from a woman between 18 and 29 years old in good health. Sequenced sample: naive CD4+ T cells from blood. This chain links TRBV9 with TRBJ2-6; D unclear. CDR3: CASSLTGSGANVLTF. The CDR3 region has the DNA TGTGCCAGCAGCCTGACGGGCTCTGGGGCCAACGTCCTGACTTTC.